This paragraph reports one T cell receptor (beta chain). What it recognizes is unknown. V gave up 2 bases and J gave up 4 bases, with 21 bases separating them. The CDR3 runs to 17 residues. In germline, CDR1 is SGHDT, CDR2 YYEEEE. This specimen comes from a study of beta chain features in type 1 diabetes. For the study at large: Patient and healthy donor groups were alike in age, gender and cell yields.

Study-wide points: There was no resolution here of whether HLA type influences TCRB rearrangement.

The entirety of the isolated RNA underwent reverse transcription, so expressed TCRB transcripts were sequenced. Only in-frame clones appear in the TCRdb table, and some are missing; sequencing was by immunoSEQ multiplex PCR. The sample comprises around 190,000 clones, about 13% of which are singletons, and about 0.66% rests with the top ten. The sample was central memory CD4+ T cells from blood. The sequence came from a woman aged 18 to 35 in good health. V is TRBV5-6 and J is TRBJ1-1; D is uncertain. The CDR3 is CASSFGPRSAEGTEAFF. The CDR3 coding sequence is TGTGCCAGCAGCTTTGGGCCCAGGAGCGCAGAGGGCACTGAAGCTTTCTTT.